This is a list of T cell receptor beta chains from one sample in a study of human T cells and chemical hapten exposure. TCRdb called the RACE reads again in MiXCR, with one record for every CDR3 protein. This sample has 370,000 or so distinct CDR3 sequences, with 4% to 5.5% found just once. The specimen comprised whole blood, sampled in connection with sensitization to the hapten diphenylcyclopropenone (DPC). These receptors all stem from a woman in her forties or fifties with alopecia areata. Some clones in this sample may be carry-over from other donors' samples. The CDR3 runs from the conserved cysteine through the conserved F or W. The order of the fields is clone size, J gene, CDR3 length, D gene, V gene, CDR3 protein, CDR3 DNA. D genes are given only for firm matches. A clone size is listed for some rows: how often the clone was seen (once, few, many), or a class if it is expanded.

many	TRBJ2-3	12	TRBD2	TRBV6-2/TRBV6-3	CASSLLAGGQYF	TGTGCCAGCAGCCTACTAGCGGGAGGCCAGTATTTT
-	TRBJ2-2	15	-	TRBV30	CAWSLSGTNKGELFF	TGTGCCTGGAGTTTATCTGGGACCAATAAGGGGGAGCTGTTTTTT
-	TRBJ2-3	15	-	TRBV18	CASSPEAESTDTQYF	TGTGCCAGCTCACCAGAGGCGGAGAGCACAGATACGCAGTATTTT
many	TRBJ1-4	14	-	TRBV18	CASSPGRGGEKLFF	TGTGCCAGCTCACCAGGGAGGGGTGGAGAAAAACTGTTTTTT
many	TRBJ1-2	11	-	TRBV7-9	CASSSYYGYTF	TGTGCCAGCAGTTCGTACTATGGCTACACCTTC
many	TRBJ1-2	11	-	TRBV7-9	CASSLVSGYTF	TGTGCCAGCAGCTTAGTATCTGGCTACACCTTC
many	TRBJ1-1	15	-	TRBV6-5	CASSSRGAGNTEAFF	TGTGCCAGCAGTTCCCGAGGGGCAGGGAACACTGAAGCTTTCTTT
many	TRBJ1-4	13	-	TRBV29-1	CSVGEGTDEKLFF	TGCAGCGTTGGGGAAGGAACCGATGAAAAACTGTTTTTT
few	TRBJ1-5	13	-	TRBV30	CAWSVQSNQPQHF	TGTGCCTGGAGTGTACAGAGCAATCAGCCCCAGCATTTT
-	TRBJ1-1	13	-	TRBV12-3/TRBV12-4	CASSSTGLTEAFF	TGTGCCAGCAGCTCAACAGGGTTGACTGAAGCTTTCTTT
few	TRBJ1-5	16	-	TRBV20-1	CSASPIGGKGDQPQHF	TGCAGTGCTAGCCCGATAGGGGGGAAAGGGGATCAGCCCCAGCATTTT
many	TRBJ1-1	16	-	TRBV7-2	CASSPPLPPGSTEAFF	TGTGCCAGCAGCCCACCCCTACCCCCAGGGTCCACTGAAGCTTTCTTT
-	TRBJ2-3	15	-	TRBV2	CASSVREASTDTQYF	TGTGCCAGCAGTGTAAGGGAGGCATCAACAGATACGCAGTATTTT
many	TRBJ2-7	11	TRBD2	TRBV18	CASSPGGEQYF	TGTGCCAGCAGCCCGGGGGGCGAGCAGTACTTC
-	TRBJ2-1	16	TRBD2	TRBV29-1	CSDYSGSTGPYNEQFF	TGCAGCGACTATAGCGGGTCCACCGGCCCCTACAATGAGCAGTTCTTC
many	TRBJ2-7	15	-	TRBV9	CASSVGAEINYEQYF	TGTGCCAGCAGCGTAGGCGCGGAGATTAACTACGAGCAGTACTTC
many	TRBJ1-4	12	-	TRBV9	CASSVADGKLFF	TGTGCCAGCAGCGTAGCGGACGGAAAACTGTTTTTT
-	TRBJ1-1	13	-	TRBV30	CACRTPGKTEAFF	TGTGCCTGCCGGACACCCGGTAAAACTGAAGCTTTCTTT
-	TRBJ2-1	17	TRBD2	TRBV7-9	CASSFPLSGGAYNEQFF	TGTGCCAGCAGCTTCCCTCTTAGCGGGGGGGCCTACAATGAGCAGTTCTTC
-	TRBJ2-7	15	-	TRBV6-6	CASSFGDLRSYEQYF	TGTGCCAGCAGTTTTGGGGATCTAAGGTCCTACGAGCAGTACTTC
few	TRBJ1-2	12	-	TRBV6-2/TRBV6-3	CASRGSGDGYTF	TGTGCCAGCCGCGGATCCGGAGACGGCTACACCTTC
many	TRBJ1-3	16	-	TRBV4-3	CASSQDLGASGNTIYF	TGCGCCAGCAGCCAAGATCTGGGGGCGTCGGGAAACACCATATATTTT
-	TRBJ2-7	18	TRBD2	TRBV6-2/TRBV6-3	CASSYDPLAGGPSYEQYF	TGTGCCAGCAGTTACGATCCGCTAGCGGGAGGGCCCTCCTACGAGCAGTACTTC
-	TRBJ2-7	14	-	TRBV7-6	CASSRGTNSYEQYF	TGTGCCAGCAGTCGTGGGACGAACTCCTACGAGCAGTACTTC
many	TRBJ2-5	11	-	TRBV7-8	CASTERETQYF	TGTGCCAGCACCGAACGAGAGACCCAGTACTTC
many	TRBJ1-5	16	TRBD1	TRBV12-3/TRBV12-4	CASSPGTGAMGQPQHF	TGTGCCAGCAGTCCCGGGACAGGGGCGATGGGCCAGCCCCAGCATTTT
few	TRBJ1-1	13	-	TRBV11-2	CASSLLSTTEAFF	TGTGCCAGCAGCCTATTATCCACCACTGAAGCTTTCTTT
many	TRBJ2-5	14	-	TRBV9	CASSVAAAQETQYF	TGTGCCAGCAGCGTCGCCGCGGCCCAAGAGACCCAGTACTTC
few	TRBJ2-3	14	-	TRBV20-1	CSANRDPYTDTQYF	TGCAGTGCTAACAGGGACCCCTACACAGATACGCAGTATTTT
many	TRBJ2-5	16	-	TRBV7-9	CASSPQGTLEGETQYF	TGTGCCAGCAGCCCCCAGGGAACCCTTGAGGGAGAGACCCAGTACTTC
-	TRBJ1-3	14	-	TRBV4-1	CASTGGGSGNTIYF	TGCGCCAGCACTGGCGGCGGCTCTGGAAACACCATATATTTT
many	TRBJ2-7	13	-	TRBV2	CASSEQGSNEQYF	TGTGCCAGCAGTGAACAGGGTAGTAACGAGCAGTACTTC
-	TRBJ1-1	15	-	TRBV7-8	CASSPRGGMNTEAFF	TGTGCCAGCAGCCCCCGAGGGGGGATGAACACTGAAGCTTTCTTT
-	TRBJ1-5	13	-	TRBV6-1	CASSTTIYQPQHF	TGTGCCAGCAGTACCACCATTTATCAGCCCCAGCATTTT
many	TRBJ1-4	15	-	TRBV7-2	CASSLFPGPNEKLFF	TGTGCCAGCAGCTTATTCCCAGGGCCTAATGAAAAACTGTTTTTT
-	TRBJ1-1	14	-	TRBV20-1	CSARDVDRNTEAFF	TGCAGTGCTAGAGATGTGGACAGGAACACTGAAGCTTTCTTT
-	TRBJ1-2	15	TRBD1	TRBV5-6	CASSGGTGNPYGYTF	TGTGCCAGCAGCGGAGGGACAGGGAATCCCTATGGCTACACCTTC
few	TRBJ2-5	13	TRBD2	TRBV29-1	CSVILVGGETQYF	TGCAGCGTTATCTTAGTCGGGGGGGAGACCCAGTACTTC
-	TRBJ1-1	15	-	TRBV7-6	CASSNYKGLNTEAFF	TGTGCCAGCAGCAACTACAAGGGGCTGAACACTGAAGCTTTCTTT
many	TRBJ1-2	13	-	TRBV29-1	CSVGADSSYGYTF	TGCAGCGTTGGGGCAGATAGTAGCTATGGCTACACCTTC
many	TRBJ2-7	15	-	TRBV28	CASSLLSGKGTEQYF	TGTGCCAGCAGTTTATTATCCGGGAAGGGTACCGAGCAGTACTTC
few	TRBJ1-1	13	-	TRBV20-1	CSARGGAGAEAFF	TGCAGTGCTAGAGGGGGGGCTGGGGCTGAAGCTTTCTTT
many	TRBJ1-2	14	-	TRBV27	CASSFSGGGYGYTF	TGTGCCAGCAGTTTCAGCGGGGGGGGCTATGGCTACACCTTC
many	TRBJ2-3	15	-	TRBV10-3	CAISASEPSTDTQYF	TGTGCCATCAGTGCATCGGAGCCTAGCACAGATACGCAGTATTTT
many	TRBJ2-1	16	TRBD2	TRBV4-3	CASSSIPGLVGNEQFF	TGCGCCAGCAGCTCTATTCCGGGACTAGTGGGAAATGAGCAGTTCTTC
many	TRBJ1-5	16	TRBD1	TRBV2	CASSGDDRGGDQPQHF	TGTGCCAGCAGTGGAGATGACAGGGGAGGGGATCAGCCCCAGCATTTT
-	TRBJ2-2	13	TRBD1	TRBV29-1	CSAQGANTGELFF	TGCAGCGCTCAGGGGGCGAACACCGGGGAGCTGTTTTTT
-	TRBJ1-5	15	-	TRBV23-1	CACHRGRGSNQPQHF	TGCGCCTGCCATCGCGGCAGGGGAAGCAATCAGCCCCAGCATTTT
-	TRBJ1-5	15	-	TRBV15	CATSRDAQVNQPQHF	TGTGCCACCAGCAGAGACGCACAGGTTAATCAGCCCCAGCATTTT
-	TRBJ1-5	14	-	TRBV6-1	CASSEEPGHQPQHF	TGTGCCAGCAGTGAAGAGCCAGGCCATCAGCCCCAGCATTTT
-	TRBJ1-2	14	TRBD1	TRBV6-1	CASSGLGQGYGYTF	TGTGCCAGCAGTGGATTGGGACAGGGATATGGCTACACCTTC